These T cell receptor beta chains were read from a single sample in a study of T cell responses to AZD1222 COVID-19 vaccine. The table came from immunoSEQ multiplex PCR; TCRdb's copy has only in-frame clones and leaves some out. The sample records more than 85,000 clones, 92% being singletons. Here the sequenced sample was peripheral blood, taken 28 days after the second AZD1222 dose. The receptors shown here come from an adult who received the AZD1222 COVID-19 vaccine. Each CDR3 is given with its conserved first and last residue. The D gene is left open where the match is weak. The size field is filled for only some rows; it gives once, few, many or a size class.

J gene,V gene,clone size,D gene,CDR3 DNA,CDR3 protein
TRBJ1-1,TRBV6-5,NA,NA,TGTGCCAGCAGCCCCGGTCCCAGTGTAGAAGCTTTCTTT,CASSPGPSVEAFF
TRBJ2-7,TRBV12-3/TRBV12-4,NA,NA,TGTGCCAGCAGTTTAGGCAGGTCGTACGAGCAGTACTTC,CASSLGRSYEQYF
TRBJ2-2,TRBV11-3,NA,TRBD1,TGTGCCAGCAGAAACAGGGGAGACACCGGGGAGCTGTTTTTT,CASRNRGDTGELFF
TRBJ2-7,TRBV7-2,NA,NA,TGTGCCAGCAGCCTGAACTCCTACGAGCAGTACTTC,CASSLNSYEQYF
TRBJ2-6,TRBV15,NA,TRBD1,TGTGCCACCAGCAGAGACTTACCGGGACAGGGGGCCAACGTCCTGACTTTC,CATSRDLPGQGANVLTF
TRBJ2-2,TRBV10-3,NA,TRBD2,TGTGCCATCAAGACTAGCGGGCCGAACACCGGGGAGCTGTTTTTT,CAIKTSGPNTGELFF
TRBJ2-1,TRBV27,NA,TRBD2,TGTGCCAGCACCCACCTAGCGGGGATACTAAATGAGCAGTTCTTC,CASTHLAGILNEQFF
TRBJ2-7,TRBV10-3,NA,NA,TGTGCCATCAGTGCCCAGAGATACGAGCAGTACTTC,CAISAQRYEQYF
TRBJ1-1,TRBV30,NA,NA,TGTGCCTGGACCCTCATAAAATCTGAAGCTTTCTTT,CAWTLIKSEAFF
TRBJ1-1,TRBV7-7,NA,NA,TGTGCTAGCAGTTCCGTCAGGCAGGAACATCTGAAGAACACTGAAGCTTTCTTT,CASSSVRQEHLKNTEAFF
TRBJ1-5,TRBV28,NA,TRBD1,TGTGCCAGCAGTAAACCGGGACAGGGGGTCAATCAGCCCCAGCATTTT,CASSKPGQGVNQPQHF
TRBJ1-2,TRBV6-6,NA,NA,TGTGCCAGCAGTAAAGAGGCTCTTTATGGCTACACCTTC,CASSKEALYGYTF
TRBJ1-1,TRBV5-1,NA,TRBD1,TGCGCCAGCAGCTTGGGACAGGGCGGGACTGAAGCTTTCTTT,CASSLGQGGTEAFF
TRBJ2-7,TRBV7-9,NA,TRBD1,TGTGCCAGCAGCTTAGCGTTCGGACAGGGGGGGAACGAGCAGTACTTC,CASSLAFGQGGNEQYF
TRBJ2-1,TRBV18,NA,NA,TGTGCCAGCTCGCCGACCCTTGGCAGTTACAATGAGCAGTTCTTC,CASSPTLGSYNEQFF
TRBJ2-3,TRBV4-2,NA,TRBD1,TGTGCCAGCAGCCCAGAGCTGGGACAGGGTTACGATACGCAGTATTTT,CASSPELGQGYDTQYF
TRBJ2-1,TRBV6-5,NA,TRBD2,TGTGCCAGCAGTTCTAGCGGGAGCTCCTACAATGAGCAGTTCTTC,CASSSSGSSYNEQFF
TRBJ2-3,TRBV7-2,NA,NA,TGTGCCAGCAGCTTTACGGGGGATACGCAGTATTTT,CASSFTGDTQYF
TRBJ1-5,TRBV7-2,once,NA,TGTGCCAGCAGCTTAATGGGGGCCGCAGGCAATCAGCCCCAGCATTTT,CASSLMGAAGNQPQHF
TRBJ2-6,TRBV7-3,NA,NA,TGTGCCAGCAGCACCTCTGGGGCCAACGTCCTGACTTTC,CASSTSGANVLTF
TRBJ2-7,TRBV12-3/TRBV12-4,once,NA,TGTGCCAGCAGTTTGGGCCTAACCTACGAGCAGTACTTC,CASSLGLTYEQYF
TRBJ2-1,TRBV10-2,NA,NA,TGCGCCAGCAGTGAGAACGGGGTCGGGAATGAGCAGTTCTTC,CASSENGVGNEQFF
TRBJ1-6,TRBV5-4,NA,TRBD1,TGTGCCAGCAGCAAAATGAGACAGGGAGGGTGGAATTCACCCCTCCACTTT,CASSKMRQGGWNSPLHF
TRBJ2-1,TRBV5-6,NA,NA,TGTGCCAGCAGCCCTTACAGCTCCTACAATGAGCAGTTCTTC,CASSPYSSYNEQFF
TRBJ1-5,TRBV28,NA,NA,TGTGCCAGCAGTGATGGGGTGTCGAGCAATCAGCCCCAGCATTTT,CASSDGVSSNQPQHF
TRBJ1-1,TRBV5-1,NA,TRBD1,TGCGCCAGCAGTCGATTACAGGGGGGGAGTACTGAAGCTTTCTTT,CASSRLQGGSTEAFF
TRBJ2-1,TRBV2,NA,NA,TGTGCCAGCAGTGAAGACAGGTCCAGCTCCTACAATGAGCAGTTCTTC,CASSEDRSSSYNEQFF
TRBJ1-5,TRBV12-5,NA,NA,TGTGCTAGTGGTTCTGGAGCGGATAGCAATCAGCCCCAGCATTTT,CASGSGADSNQPQHF
TRBJ2-7,TRBV7-2,NA,TRBD1,TGTGCCAGCAGCTCAGTGGGACAGGGCTACGAGCAGTACTTC,CASSSVGQGYEQYF
TRBJ2-5,TRBV25-1,NA,NA,TGTGCCAGCAGTGAATCATGGGCTGGGGGAGAGACCCAGTACTTC,CASSESWAGGETQYF
TRBJ2-5,TRBV5-1,NA,TRBD2,TGCGCCAGCAGCCAGGGACTAGCGGGGCAAGAGACCCAGTACTTC,CASSQGLAGQETQYF
TRBJ1-1,TRBV6-6,NA,NA,TGTGCCAGCATGTCCGTTCCGGGGAACACTGAAGCTTTCTTT,CASMSVPGNTEAFF
TRBJ2-7,TRBV19,once,NA,TGTGCCAGTAGTATATCTCCCTACGAGCAGTACTTC,CASSISPYEQYF
TRBJ1-1,TRBV6-5,NA,NA,TGTGCCAGCAGTTACGAGGGAATGAACACTGAAGCTTTCTTT,CASSYEGMNTEAFF
TRBJ2-1,TRBV6-5,NA,TRBD2,TGTGCCAGCAGTCTACTAGCGGGGGCTGGCAATGAGCAGTTCTTC,CASSLLAGAGNEQFF
TRBJ2-7,TRBV7-5,NA,NA,TGTGTCAGAAGCCGCGGACCGTCCTTTTCCTACGAGCAGTACTTC,CVRSRGPSFSYEQYF
TRBJ1-1,TRBV19,few,NA,TGTGCCAGTAGTAACCCGACGAGAGTGAACACTGAAGCTTTCTTT,CASSNPTRVNTEAFF
TRBJ2-2,TRBV6-5,NA,NA,TGTGCCAGCAGTCGGACGGTGAACACCGGGGAGCTGTTTTTT,CASSRTVNTGELFF
TRBJ2-3,TRBV10-3,NA,TRBD2,TGTGCCACTCTTACTAGCGGGGGTTTTCCAGATACGCAGTATTTT,CATLTSGGFPDTQYF
TRBJ1-4,TRBV19,NA,NA,TGTGCCAGTAGTATAGGAGGGGCGTCTAATGAAAAACTGTTTTTT,CASSIGGASNEKLFF
TRBJ2-2,TRBV7-8,NA,NA,TGTGCCAGCAGACAACCGGGGGGCCGCGGGGAGCTGTTTTTT,CASRQPGGRGELFF
TRBJ1-2,TRBV6-4,NA,NA,TGTGCCAGCAGTGCCCGGGAACAGGGAGAGGATGGCTACACCTTC,CASSAREQGEDGYTF
TRBJ2-1,TRBV6-5,NA,NA,TGTGCCAGCCCCGCCCCTGGCTCCTACAATGAGCAGTTCTTC,CASPAPGSYNEQFF
TRBJ2-3,TRBV15,NA,NA,TGTGCCACCAGCAGAGATTCCCGGGTGGGGGGCACAGATACGCAGTATTTT,CATSRDSRVGGTDTQYF
TRBJ2-7,TRBV27,NA,TRBD1,TGTGCCAGCAGTTTCCCCGGGACAGGCAACGAGCAGTACTTC,CASSFPGTGNEQYF
TRBJ2-7,TRBV28,NA,NA,TGTGCCAGCGATTTCGATCACTACGAGCAGTACTTC,CASDFDHYEQYF
TRBJ2-7,TRBV5-4,once,TRBD1,TGTGCCAGCAGCTTGAGGGGACAGGGGTCTACCTACGAGCAGTACTTC,CASSLRGQGSTYEQYF
TRBJ2-2,TRBV9,NA,NA,TGTGCCAGCAGCAAGGACCGCCCGGGGACCGGGGAGCTGTTTTTT,CASSKDRPGTGELFF